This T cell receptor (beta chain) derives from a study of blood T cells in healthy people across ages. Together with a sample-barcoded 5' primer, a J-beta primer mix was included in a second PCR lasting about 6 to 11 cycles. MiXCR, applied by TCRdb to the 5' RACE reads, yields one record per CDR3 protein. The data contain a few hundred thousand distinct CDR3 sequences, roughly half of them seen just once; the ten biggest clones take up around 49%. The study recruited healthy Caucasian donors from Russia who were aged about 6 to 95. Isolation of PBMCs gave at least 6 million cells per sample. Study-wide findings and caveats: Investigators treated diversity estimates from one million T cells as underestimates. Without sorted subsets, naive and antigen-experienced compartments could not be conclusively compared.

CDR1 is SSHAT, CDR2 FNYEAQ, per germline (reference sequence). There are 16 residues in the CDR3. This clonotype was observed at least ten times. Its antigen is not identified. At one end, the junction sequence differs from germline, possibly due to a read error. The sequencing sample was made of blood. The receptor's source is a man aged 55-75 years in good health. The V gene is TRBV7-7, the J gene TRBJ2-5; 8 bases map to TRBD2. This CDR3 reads CASSFDSGRSQETQYF. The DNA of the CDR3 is TGTGCTAGCAGCTTTGACAGCGGGAGATCCCAAGAGACCCAGTACTTC. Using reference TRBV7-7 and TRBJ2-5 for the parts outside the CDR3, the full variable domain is GAGVSQSPRYKVTKRGQDVTLRCDPISSHATLYWYQQALGQGPEFLTYFNYEAQPDKSGLPSDRFSAERPEGSISTLTIQRTEQRDSAMYRCASSFDSGRSQETQYFGPGTRLLVL.